The rows below give T cell receptor beta chains drawn from one sample of a study of T cells in localized non-small cell lung cancer. Sequencing was performed with immunoSEQ multiplex PCR; in TCRdb, only in-frame clones are kept and a portion is missing. Among tens of thousands of clones listed, over 70% were seen once. The sample consisted of peripheral blood, taken before any cancer treatment. Receptor source: a man aged 35 to 69 with stage III squamous cell lung carcinoma. Both conserved end residues are part of each CDR3. The order of the fields is clone size, D gene, J gene, CDR3 length, V gene, CDR3 DNA, CDR3 protein. The D gene is left open where the match is weak. Clone size, where shown, is once, few, many, or a class for clones that have expanded.

- TRBD2 TRBJ2-5 17 TRBV5-1 TGCGCCAGCAGCTCCGGGACTAGCGGGAGGGCCGAGGGGACCCAGTACTTC CASSSGTSGRAEGTQYF
medium-sized - TRBJ2-1 14 TRBV19 TGTGCCAGTAGTAGAAGCTTTGGGCAGAATGAGCAGTTCTTC CASSRSFGQNEQFF
- - TRBJ2-1 15 TRBV7-6 TGTGCCAGCAGTCGGGAGTCGTACGGGAGCCATGAGCAGTTCTTC CASSRESYGSHEQFF
- - TRBJ2-4 13 TRBV1 TGCACCAGCACCCACAGAGGGGGCAACATTCAGTACTTC CTSTHRGGNIQYF
- - TRBJ2-2 17 TRBV7-8 TGTGCCAGCAGCCCCAGTGGGGGGCTTGTGGACACCGGGGAGCTGTTTTTT CASSPSGGLVDTGELFF
- - TRBJ1-2 13 TRBV28 TGTGCCAGCAGTTTAGTGACAGAATATGGCTACACCTTC CASSLVTEYGYTF
- - TRBJ2-2 19 TRBV30 TGTGCCTGGAGTGTACTGGGGCGGAATTGGGACCTGAACACCGGGGAGCTGTTTTTT CAWSVLGRNWDLNTGELFF
- - TRBJ1-3 15 TRBV5-1 TGCGCCAGCAGCTCTCAGGGTGACTCTGGAAACACCATATATTTT CASSSQGDSGNTIYF
- - TRBJ1-4 15 TRBV5-1 TGCGCCAGCAGCTTGAATACGGGGTCTAATGAAAAACTGTTTTTT CASSLNTGSNEKLFF
- - TRBJ1-5 14 TRBV10-3 TGTGCCATCAGTGACGGTCAGGGACTCGGGGAGGCTCATTTT CAISDGQGLGEAHF
- - TRBJ2-1 16 TRBV5-6 TGTGCCAGCAGCCCGCCGCTCGCGGGCGAGAGAGATGAGCAGTTCTTC CASSPPLAGERDEQFF
few - TRBJ1-1 11 TRBV7-9 TGTGCCAGCAGCTTATACACTGAAGCTTTCTTT CASSLYTEAFF
- TRBD1 TRBJ1-2 19 TRBV6-1 TGTGCCAGCAGTGCGACGACAGGGGGCGGTTTGGGCCGATATTATGGCTACACCTTC CASSATTGGGLGRYYGYTF
- TRBD2 TRBJ2-1 15 TRBV2 TGTGCCAGCAGTGTGGTGGTAGCGGGAGTCGATGAGCAGTTCTTC CASSVVVAGVDEQFF
few TRBD2 TRBJ2-4 13 TRBV18 TGTGCCAGCTCAATGGGAAGCTGGACTAGTCCTCTCTTC CASSMGSWTSPLF
few - TRBJ1-4 15 TRBV5-1 TGCGCCAGCAGCTTGGGTACAGGCGTTAATGAAAAACTGTTTTTT CASSLGTGVNEKLFF
- - TRBJ1-2 15 TRBV9 TGTGCCAGCAGCGGCTACAGGGTCAGGTCCTATGGCTACACCTTC CASSGYRVRSYGYTF
- - TRBJ2-2 15 TRBV7-3 TGTGCCAGCAGCTTCACACCTCGGGGGATCGGGGAGCTGTTTTTT CASSFTPRGIGELFF
- - TRBJ2-5 14 TRBV30 TGTGCCTGGAGTCGGGCGGCGTACCAAGAGACCCAGTACTTC CAWSRAAYQETQYF
- TRBD1 TRBJ2-1 14 TRBV2 TGTGCCAGCAGCCCGGGACAGCTATACAATGAGCAGTTCTTC CASSPGQLYNEQFF
- TRBD2 TRBJ2-1 16 TRBV29-1 TGCAGCGTTGAGTTGGCTAGCGGGAGTCCTTACAATGAGCAGTTCTTC CSVELASGSPYNEQFF
- TRBD1 TRBJ2-3 20 TRBV5-4 TGTGCCAGCAGCTTGGATCTCGCGTCTACCCAGACAGGGGGCGCAGATACGCAGTATTTT CASSLDLASTQTGGADTQYF
- - TRBJ1-2 14 TRBV30 TGTGCCTGGAGTGTTGGGTTTTTCAACTATGGCTACACCTTC CAWSVGFFNYGYTF
- - TRBJ2-3 10 TRBV15 TGTGCCACCAGCCAAGATACGCAGTATTTT CATSQDTQYF
- - TRBJ1-2 13 TRBV7-3 TGTGCCAGCAGCCTAGGGCAGGGCTATGGCTACACCTTC CASSLGQGYGYTF
few TRBD1 TRBJ2-5 14 TRBV9 TGTGCCAGCAGCACCCAGGGGGCTGGGGAGACCCAGTACTTC CASSTQGAGETQYF
- TRBD1 TRBJ2-1 13 TRBV29-1 TGCAGCGCAAACAGGGGTAACTACAATGAGCAGTTCTTC CSANRGNYNEQFF
- - TRBJ2-1 16 TRBV21-1 TGTGCCAGCAGCAAAGGACTAGCGGGAGGGGTACAGGAGCAGTTCTTC CASSKGLAGGVQEQFF
once - TRBJ1-2 14 TRBV7-8 TGTGCCAGCAGCTTAGAGGGTCGGAACTATGGCTACACCTTC CASSLEGRNYGYTF
once TRBD1 TRBJ1-5 13 TRBV29-1 TGCAGCGTTGGGGAGGACAGGGGTCAGCCCCAGCATTTT CSVGEDRGQPQHF
- TRBD2 TRBJ2-4 15 TRBV27 TGTGCCAGCAGTTTGACTAGCGGGAGGTGGGACATTCAGTACTTC CASSLTSGRWDIQYF
- TRBD2 TRBJ2-4 14 TRBV29-1 TGCAGCGTTGAAATGGCTAGCGGGAGAGACATTCAGTACTTC CSVEMASGRDIQYF
- TRBD1 TRBJ1-2 15 TRBV4-1 TGCGCCAGCAGCCAAGACGACAGGGGTCACTATGGCTACACCTTC CASSQDDRGHYGYTF
- - TRBJ2-3 14 TRBV11-3 TGTGCCAGCAGCTTAGGCAGCACCACAGATACGCAGTATTTT CASSLGSTTDTQYF
once - TRBJ1-1 13 TRBV10-1 TGCGCCAGCAGTAGCAACATGAACACTGAAGCTTTCTTT CASSSNMNTEAFF
- TRBD2 TRBJ2-1 16 TRBV14 TGTGCCAGCAGCCGCTCGGGGAGCGGGAGCGGAAATGAGCAGTTCTTC CASSRSGSGSGNEQFF
- TRBD1 TRBJ2-5 14 TRBV11-3 TGTGCCAGCAGCCCGCAGGGGGCCGGGGAGACCCAGTACTTC CASSPQGAGETQYF
- - TRBJ2-7 18 TRBV28 TGTGCCAGCTCCACCGGACCTGGCGGCTACAACGAGGGCTACGAGCAGTACTTC CASSTGPGGYNEGYEQYF
few TRBD1 TRBJ2-5 15 TRBV5-4 TGTGCCAGCAGCCCAGGGGGCGCAGGGCAAGAGACCCAGTACTTC CASSPGGAGQETQYF
- - TRBJ2-5 13 TRBV5-1 TGCGCCAGCAGAGTGGGTTCCCAAGAGACCCAGTACTTC CASRVGSQETQYF
- - TRBJ2-1 14 TRBV4-1 TGCGCCAGCAGCCAAATCTCGACGAAGGATGAGCAGTTCTTC CASSQISTKDEQFF
- - TRBJ2-5 15 TRBV11-3 TGTGCCAGCAGCATACGGGGCGGCGGCCAAGAGACCCAGTACTTC CASSIRGGGQETQYF
- - TRBJ2-2 12 TRBV6-5 TGTGCCAGCAGGAGGGAGACCGGGGAGCTGTTTTTT CASRRETGELFF
few - TRBJ1-5 15 TRBV5-1 TGCGCCAGCAGCTTAGGCGGGTATAGCAATCAGCCCCAGCATTTT CASSLGGYSNQPQHF
- TRBD1 TRBJ1-2 13 TRBV10-1 TGCGCCAGCAGTAATCCCGGGACAGATGGCTACACCTTC CASSNPGTDGYTF
- - TRBJ1-2 16 TRBV4-1 TGCGCCAGCAGCCAAGACGCTGGCCGTTTAAACTATGGCTACACCTTC CASSQDAGRLNYGYTF
once - TRBJ1-1 13 TRBV29-1 TGCAGCGTTGAAGCGGAACTAAGGGATGAAGCTTTCTTT CSVEAELRDEAFF
- - TRBJ2-3 13 TRBV9 TGTGCCAGCAGCGCCACAGGGACAGATACGCAGTATTTT CASSATGTDTQYF
- - TRBJ2-4 13 TRBV5-4 TGTGCCAGCAGCGACGCTACAGGAAACATTCAGTACTTC CASSDATGNIQYF
- - TRBJ2-5 14 TRBV7-2 TGTGCCAGCAGCTTTAAGGGGCCAGGGGAGACCCAGTACTTC CASSFKGPGETQYF
- - TRBJ2-5 13 TRBV5-6 TGTGCCAGCAGCTTGGGAGGGGCAGCGACCCAGTACTTC CASSLGGAATQYF
- - TRBJ2-7 11 TRBV19 TGTGCCAGTCGGAACGCTTACGAGCAGTACTTC CASRNAYEQYF
- - TRBJ1-5 15 TRBV6-1 TGTGCCAGCACTGACCCGGCGGGAATCAGTAGGCCCCAGCATTTT CASTDPAGISRPQHF
- TRBD1 TRBJ1-1 13 TRBV10-2 TGCGCCAGCAGGGGAGAGGGGGCATCTGAAGCTTTCTTT CASRGEGASEAFF
- - TRBJ1-1 14 TRBV6-4 TGTGCCAGCAGTGACAAATCTTCGGACACTGAAGCTTTCTTT CASSDKSSDTEAFF
few TRBD1 TRBJ1-2 16 TRBV27 TGTGCCAGCAGTTTGGTGAGACAGGGGACTAACTATGGCTACACCTTC CASSLVRQGTNYGYTF
- - TRBJ2-3 11 TRBV7-6 TGTGCCAGCGGGTTTGCAGATACGCAGTATTTT CASGFADTQYF
- - TRBJ2-1 15 TRBV30 TGTGCCTGGAGTGCAGCAGGGAGCTCCTACAATGAGCAGTTCTTC CAWSAAGSSYNEQFF
- - TRBJ1-1 15 TRBV10-3 TGTGCCATCAGTGAGTCGGCAGACCTGAACACTGAAGCTTTCTTT CAISESADLNTEAFF